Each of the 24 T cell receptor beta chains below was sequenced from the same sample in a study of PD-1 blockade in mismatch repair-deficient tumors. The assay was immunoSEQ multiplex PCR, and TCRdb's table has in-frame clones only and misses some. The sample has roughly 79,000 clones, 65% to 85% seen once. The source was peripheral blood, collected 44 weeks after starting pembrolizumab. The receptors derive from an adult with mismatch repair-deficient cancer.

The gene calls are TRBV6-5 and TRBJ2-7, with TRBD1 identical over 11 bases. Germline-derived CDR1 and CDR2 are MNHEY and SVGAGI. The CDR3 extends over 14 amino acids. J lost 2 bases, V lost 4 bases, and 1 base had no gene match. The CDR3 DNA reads TGTGCCAGCAGTTCGGGACAGGGGGCCTACGAGCAGTACTTC. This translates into CASSSGQGAYEQYF.

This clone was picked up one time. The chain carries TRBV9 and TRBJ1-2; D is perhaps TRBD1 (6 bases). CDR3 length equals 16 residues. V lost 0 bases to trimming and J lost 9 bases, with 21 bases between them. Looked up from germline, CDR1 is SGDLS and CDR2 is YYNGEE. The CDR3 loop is CASSVAPTQAGGRYTF. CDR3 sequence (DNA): TGTGCCAGCAGCGTAGCTCCCACACAGGCCGGGGGCCGCTACACCTTC.

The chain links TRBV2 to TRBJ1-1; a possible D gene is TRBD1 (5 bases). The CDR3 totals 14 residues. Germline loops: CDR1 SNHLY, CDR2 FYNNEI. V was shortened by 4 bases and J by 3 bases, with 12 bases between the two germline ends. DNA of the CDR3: TGTGCCAGCAGTGGACAGCCTGGTTACACTGAAGCTTTCTTT. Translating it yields CASSGQPGYTEAFF. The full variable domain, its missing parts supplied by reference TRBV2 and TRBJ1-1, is EPEVTQTPSHQVTQMGQEVILRCVPISNHLYFYWYRQILGQKVEFLVSFYNNEISEKSEIFDDQFSVERPDGSNFTLKIRSTKLEDSAMYFCASSGQPGYTEAFFGQGTRLTVV.

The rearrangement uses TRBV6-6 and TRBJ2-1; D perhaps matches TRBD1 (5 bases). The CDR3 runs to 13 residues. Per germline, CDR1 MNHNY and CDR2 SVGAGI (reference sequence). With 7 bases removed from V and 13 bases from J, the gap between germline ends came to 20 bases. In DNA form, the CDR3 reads TGTGCCAGCACGTTAGGGGTTTCGCACGGTCAGTTCTTC. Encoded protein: CASTLGVSHGQFF.

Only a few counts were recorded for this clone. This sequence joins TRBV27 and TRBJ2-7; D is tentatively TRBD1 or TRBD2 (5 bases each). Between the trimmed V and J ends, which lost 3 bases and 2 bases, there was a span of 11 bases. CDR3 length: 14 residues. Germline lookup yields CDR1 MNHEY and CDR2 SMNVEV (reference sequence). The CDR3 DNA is TGTGCCAGCAGTTTTGGGACGGCACCCTACGAGCAGTACTTC. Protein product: CASSFGTAPYEQYF.

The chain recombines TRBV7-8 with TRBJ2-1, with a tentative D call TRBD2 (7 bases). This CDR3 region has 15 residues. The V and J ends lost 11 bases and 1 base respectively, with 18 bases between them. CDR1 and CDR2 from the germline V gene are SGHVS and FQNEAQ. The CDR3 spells CAVPEGGSSYNEQFF. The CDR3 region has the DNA TGTGCCGTTCCAGAGGGGGGGTCTTCCTACAATGAGCAGTTCTTC.

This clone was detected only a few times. The chain's CDR3 is CAWEELLAELGNEQFF. The CDR3 coding sequence is TGTGCCTGGGAGGAGTTACTAGCGGAGTTGGGGAATGAGCAGTTCTTC. This sequence joins TRBV30 and TRBJ2-1; the match to TRBD2 covers 8 bases. V was clipped by 5 bases and J by 7 bases; unmatched bases: 16. The CDR3 extends over 16 amino acids. In germline, CDR1 is GTSNPN, CDR2 SVGIG (reference sequence).

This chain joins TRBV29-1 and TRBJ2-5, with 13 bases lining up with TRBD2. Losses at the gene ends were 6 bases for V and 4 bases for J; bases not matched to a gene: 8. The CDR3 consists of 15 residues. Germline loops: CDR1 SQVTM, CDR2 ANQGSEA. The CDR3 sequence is CSVFGLAGVGETQYF. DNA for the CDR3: TGCAGCGTCTTCGGACTAGCGGGAGTTGGAGAGACCCAGTACTTC.

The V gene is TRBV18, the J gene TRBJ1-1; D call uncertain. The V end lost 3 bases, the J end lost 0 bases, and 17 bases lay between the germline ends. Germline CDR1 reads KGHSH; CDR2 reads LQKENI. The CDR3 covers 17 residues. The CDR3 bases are TGTGCCAGCTCACCGCCCTTAAGTGGGTTGTTGAACACTGAAGCTTTCTTT. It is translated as CASSPPLSGLLNTEAFF.

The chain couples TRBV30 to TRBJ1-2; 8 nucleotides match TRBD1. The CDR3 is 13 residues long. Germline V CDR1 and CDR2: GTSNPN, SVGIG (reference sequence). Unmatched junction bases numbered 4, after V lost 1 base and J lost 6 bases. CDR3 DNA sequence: TGTGCCTGGAGTGCGGGACAGGAGGATGGCTACACCTTC. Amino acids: CAWSAGQEDGYTF.

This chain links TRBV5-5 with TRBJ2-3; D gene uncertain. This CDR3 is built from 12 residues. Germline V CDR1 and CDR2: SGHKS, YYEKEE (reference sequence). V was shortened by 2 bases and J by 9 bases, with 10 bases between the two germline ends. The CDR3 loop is CASSFDWLTQYF. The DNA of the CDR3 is TGTGCCAGCAGCTTTGATTGGCTAACGCAGTATTTT.

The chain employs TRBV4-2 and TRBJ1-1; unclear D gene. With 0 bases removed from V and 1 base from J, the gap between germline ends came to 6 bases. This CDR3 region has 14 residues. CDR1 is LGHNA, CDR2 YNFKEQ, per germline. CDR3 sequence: CASSQDTKNTEAFF. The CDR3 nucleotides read TGTGCCAGCAGCCAAGACACCAAGAACACTGAAGCTTTCTTT.

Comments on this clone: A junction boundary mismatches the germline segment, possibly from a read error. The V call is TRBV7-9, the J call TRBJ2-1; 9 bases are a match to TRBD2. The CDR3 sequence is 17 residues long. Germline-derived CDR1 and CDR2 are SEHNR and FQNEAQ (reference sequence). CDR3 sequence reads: CASSQEGLAGAGNEQFF. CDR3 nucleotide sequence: TGCGCCAGCAGCCAAGAGGGGTTAGCGGGAGCGGGGAATGAGCAGTTCTTC. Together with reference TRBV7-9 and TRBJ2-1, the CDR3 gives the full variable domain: DTGVSQNPRHKITKRGQNVTFRCDPISEHNRLYWYRQTLGQGPEFLTYFQNEAQLEKSRLLSDRFSAERPKGSFSTLEIQRTEQGDSAMYLCASSQEGLAGAGNEQFFGPGTRLTVL.

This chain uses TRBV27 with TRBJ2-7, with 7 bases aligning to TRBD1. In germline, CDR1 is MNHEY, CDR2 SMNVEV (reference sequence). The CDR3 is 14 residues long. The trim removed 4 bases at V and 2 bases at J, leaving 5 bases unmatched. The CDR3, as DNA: TGTGCCAGCAGTTCAGGGGGAAGGACCTACGAGCAGTACTTC. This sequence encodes CASSSGGRTYEQYF.

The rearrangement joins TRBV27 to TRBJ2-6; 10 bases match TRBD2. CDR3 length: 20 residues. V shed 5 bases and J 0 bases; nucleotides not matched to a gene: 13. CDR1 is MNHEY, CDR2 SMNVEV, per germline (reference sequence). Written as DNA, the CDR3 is TGTGCCAGCAGTCCCTTCGCCGGACTAGCGGTAACCTCTGGGGCCAACGTCCTGACTTTC. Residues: CASSPFAGLAVTSGANVLTF.

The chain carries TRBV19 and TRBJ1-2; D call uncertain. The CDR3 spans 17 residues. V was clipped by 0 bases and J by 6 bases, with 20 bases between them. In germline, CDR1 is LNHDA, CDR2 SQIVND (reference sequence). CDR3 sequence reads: CASSIDHWERSYHGYTF. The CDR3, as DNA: TGTGCCAGTAGTATAGATCATTGGGAACGTAGCTACCATGGCTACACCTTC. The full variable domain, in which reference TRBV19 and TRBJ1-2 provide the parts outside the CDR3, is DGGITQSPKYLFRKEGQNVTLSCEQNLNHDAMYWYRQDPGQGLRLIYYSQIVNDFQKGDIAEGYSVSREKKESFPLTVTSAQKNPTAFYLCASSIDHWERSYHGYTFGSGTRLTVV.

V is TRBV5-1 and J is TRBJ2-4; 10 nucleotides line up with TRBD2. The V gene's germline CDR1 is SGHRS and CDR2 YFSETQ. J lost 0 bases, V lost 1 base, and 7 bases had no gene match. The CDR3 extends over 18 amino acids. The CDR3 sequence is CASSLSTSGLIAKNIQYF. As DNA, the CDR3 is TGCGCCAGCAGCTTGTCGACTAGCGGGCTGATAGCCAAAAACATTCAGTACTTC.

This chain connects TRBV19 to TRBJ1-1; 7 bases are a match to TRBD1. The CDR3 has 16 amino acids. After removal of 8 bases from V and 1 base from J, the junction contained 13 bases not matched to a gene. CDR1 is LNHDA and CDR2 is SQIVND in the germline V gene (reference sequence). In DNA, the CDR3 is TGTGCCAGTTCCTATCTCCAGGGGGAAAAGAACACTGAAGCTTTCTTT. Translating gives CASSYLQGEKNTEAFF.

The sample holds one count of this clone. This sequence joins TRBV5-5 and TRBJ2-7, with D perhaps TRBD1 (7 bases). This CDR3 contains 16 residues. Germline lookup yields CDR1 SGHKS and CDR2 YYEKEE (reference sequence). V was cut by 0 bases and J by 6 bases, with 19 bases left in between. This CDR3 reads CASSLVADREVGEQYF. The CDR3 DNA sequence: TGTGCCAGCAGCTTGGTGGCCGACAGGGAGGTCGGCGAGCAGTACTTC.

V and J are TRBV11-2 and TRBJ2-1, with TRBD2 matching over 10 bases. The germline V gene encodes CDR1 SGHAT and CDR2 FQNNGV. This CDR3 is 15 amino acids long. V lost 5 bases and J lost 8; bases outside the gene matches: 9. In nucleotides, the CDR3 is TGTGCCAGCAGCCCGCTAGCGGGGGCTGGCTATGAGCAGTTCTTC. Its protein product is CASSPLAGAGYEQFF.

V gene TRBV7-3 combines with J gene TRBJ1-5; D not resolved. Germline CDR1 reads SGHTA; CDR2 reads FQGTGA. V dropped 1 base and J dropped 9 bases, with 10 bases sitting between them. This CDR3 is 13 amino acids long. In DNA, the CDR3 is TGTGCCAGCAGCTTAAACCCGGAAGGGCCCCAGCATTTT. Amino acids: CASSLNPEGPQHF. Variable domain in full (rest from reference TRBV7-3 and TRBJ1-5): GAGVSQTPSNKVTEKGKYVELRCDPISGHTALYWYRQSLGQGPEFLIYFQGTGAADDSGLPNDRFFAVRPEGSVSTLKIQRTERGDSAVYLCASSLNPEGPQHFGDGTRLSIL.

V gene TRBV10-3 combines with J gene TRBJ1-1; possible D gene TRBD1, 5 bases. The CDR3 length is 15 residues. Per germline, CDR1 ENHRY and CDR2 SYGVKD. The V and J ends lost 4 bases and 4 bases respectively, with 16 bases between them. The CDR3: CAISVAGYVGTEAFF. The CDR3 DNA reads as TGTGCCATCAGTGTTGCAGGGTACGTTGGCACTGAAGCTTTCTTT.

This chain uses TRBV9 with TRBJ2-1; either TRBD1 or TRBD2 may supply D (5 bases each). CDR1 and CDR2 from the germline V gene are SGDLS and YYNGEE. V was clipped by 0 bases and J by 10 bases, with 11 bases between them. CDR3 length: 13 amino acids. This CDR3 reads CASSVGEGWEQFF. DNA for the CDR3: TGTGCCAGCAGCGTAGGTGAGGGGTGGGAGCAGTTCTTC. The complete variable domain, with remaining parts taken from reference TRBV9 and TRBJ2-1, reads DSGVTQTPKHLITATGQRVTLRCSPRSGDLSVYWYQQSLDQGLQFLIQYYNGEERAKGNILERFSAQQFPDLHSELNLSSLELGDSALYFCASSVGEGWEQFFGPGTRLTVL.

CDR3 in DNA: TGTGCCAGCAGTCTGCCCGGGGGGGGCTCCTACAATGAGCAGTTCTTC. Protein sequence: CASSLPGGGSYNEQFF. J is TRBJ2-1 and V is TRBV28; TRBD2 matches 8 bases. CDR3 length: 16 amino acids. The ends lost 5 bases at V and 0 bases at J; junction bases unmatched: 6. Germline CDR1 MDHEN, CDR2 SYDVKM.